This entry describes one TCR beta chain. PBMCs were cryopreserved, and 1.5 to 2.5 micrograms of genomic DNA from them went into TCR beta libraries. This record comes from a study of cytotoxic CD8 clonotypes in ibrutinib-treated CLL. About the research overall: The cohort had about a dozen relapsed/refractory and over 14 treatment-naive patients, roughly 17 IGHV unmutated.

V dropped 10 bases and J dropped 9; count of bases not matched to a gene: 11. The V gene's germline CDR1 is MNHEY and CDR2 SVGAGI. The CDR3 runs 14 residues. Using immunoSEQ multiplex PCR, the repertoire was profiled, and TCRdb retains in-frame clones only, with some absent. Altogether 110,000 to 150,000 clones are present, 77% being singletons, with the ten largest covering around 30%. The chain is built from TRBV6-5 and TRBJ2-1, with TRBD2 matching 11 bases. The sequencing used PBMCs, collected after 12 months of ibrutinib treatment. The source is a human donor with chronic lymphocytic leukemia. The CDR3 region is CATTTSGTRVEQFF. In DNA form, the CDR3 reads TGTGCCACAACGACTAGCGGGACCAGGGTTGAGCAGTTCTTC.